One sample yielded the 30 T cell receptor beta chains listed below, sequenced in a study of monozygotic twins with inflammatory bowel disease. TCRdb re-called the 5' RACE reads, yielding one record per CDR3 amino acid sequence without DNA. The sample table sets out around 410,000 distinct CDR3 sequences. What was sequenced was blood. The receptor source for this set is a human donor with ulcerative colitis or Crohn's disease, or a healthy co-twin of an affected twin (not recorded which).

The rearrangement uses TRBV10-1 and TRBJ2-1. Germline CDR1 reads WNHNN; CDR2 reads SYGVQD (reference sequence). CDR3 length: 13 residues. CDR3 in amino acids: CASSGETYNEQFF.

The chain couples TRBV6-1 to TRBJ2-2. The germline CDR1 and CDR2 sequences are MNHNS and SASEGT. The CDR3 extends over 12 amino acids. The CDR3 here is CASGFWTGELFF.

The chain joins TRBV30 to TRBJ1-2; the TCRdb call, TRBD1, lacks DNA for checking. Looked up from germline, CDR1 is GTSNPN and CDR2 is SVGIG (reference sequence). CDR3 size: 11 residues. The CDR3: CAWSVLGEYTF.

This chain links TRBV28 with TRBJ1-2; TCRdb lists TRBD1, though no DNA is available to test this call. CDR1 is MDHEN and CDR2 is SYDVKM in the germline V gene. This CDR3 contains 15 residues. The CDR3 sequence: CASSSRDRVNYGYTF.

The rearrangement joins TRBV25-1 to TRBJ2-5; as DNA is missing, the TRBD1 call by TCRdb cannot be tested. This CDR3 has 15 amino acids. CDR1 MGHDK and CDR2 SYGVNS come from the germline V gene. The CDR3 is CASTSKTGGGETQYF.

This rearrangement joins TRBV20-1 to TRBJ2-2; TCRdb picks TRBD1, but there is no DNA to check that call. This CDR3 comprises 12 residues. Germline V gene sequence: CDR1 DFQATT, CDR2 SNEGSKA (reference sequence). CDR3 protein: CSAEQGPGELFF.

The rearrangement joins TRBV10-3 to TRBJ1-1; TCRdb picks TRBD1, but there is no DNA to check that call. The germline CDR1 and CDR2 sequences are ENHRY and SYGVKD. The CDR3 is made up of 16 amino acids. The CDR3 is CAISESGASGGTEAFF.

Here the CDR3 reads CASSLLRGGEQFF. This chain joins TRBV7-9 and TRBJ2-1; TCRdb selects TRBD1, and the lack of DNA leaves this call unchecked. From germline, CDR1 is SEHNR and CDR2 FQNEAQ (reference sequence). The CDR3 is made up of 13 amino acids. The full variable domain, with the rest looked up from reference TRBV7-9 and TRBJ2-1, is DTGVSQNPRHKITKRGQNVTFRCDPISEHNRLYWYRQTLGQGPEFLTYFQNEAQLEKSRLLSDRFSAERPKGSFSTLEIQRTEQGDSAMYLCASSLLRGGEQFFGPGTRLTVL.

The rearrangement uses TRBV20-1 and TRBJ1-2. The CDR3 length is 11 residues. Germline V gene data show CDR1 as DFQATT and CDR2 as SNEGSKA (reference sequence). The CDR3 here is CSARREVGYTF.

The CDR3 here is CASTDIAYEQYF. V is TRBV6-2 or TRBV6-3 and J is TRBJ2-7. The CDR3 has 12 residues. Looked up from germline, CDR1 is MNHEY and CDR2 is SVGEGT.

The chain has TRBV7-9 and TRBJ2-1. CDR1 and CDR2 from the germline V gene are SEHNR and FQNEAQ (reference sequence). The CDR3 consists of 13 residues. The CDR3: CASSFFLPNEQFF.

V gene TRBV5-5 combines with J gene TRBJ1-2; TCRdb's assignment of TRBD1 cannot be checked, as there is no DNA. Germline CDR1 SGHKS, CDR2 YYEKEE (reference sequence). The CDR3 sequence is 15 residues long. The chain's CDR3 is CASSLAAGGEYGYTF.

The chain has TRBV5-1 and TRBJ1-5; TCRdb names TRBD1, which stays unverified in the absence of DNA. The CDR3 consists of 16 residues. From germline, CDR1 is SGHRS and CDR2 YFSETQ. The CDR3 reads CASSLAPTGSNQPQHF.

The chain combines TRBV20-1 with TRBJ2-1; TCRdb's D call of TRBD2 is untestable without DNA. The CDR3 extends over 15 amino acids. Germline V gene lookup returns CDR1 DFQATT and CDR2 SNEGSKA (reference sequence). CDR3: CSATGLAGTYNEQFF.

The genes are TRBV4-3 and TRBJ1-2. The CDR3 is made up of 15 amino acids. Germline lookup yields CDR1 LGHNA and CDR2 YSLEER. The CDR3 region is CASSQDRADFYGYTF.

This chain joins TRBV20-1 and TRBJ1-5; TCRdb gives TRBD1 as the D gene, but with no DNA this cannot be confirmed. This CDR3 has 16 amino acids. The germline V gene has CDR1 DFQATT and CDR2 SNEGSKA (reference sequence). CDR3 protein: CSARGTGGGSNQPQHF.

CDR3 in amino acids: CASSSDRGSTDTQYF. The chain carries TRBV5-1 and TRBJ2-3. The CDR3 is 15 residues long. Germline CDR1 is SGHRS and CDR2 is YFSETQ. The full variable domain, its missing parts supplied by reference TRBV5-1 and TRBJ2-3, is KAGVTQTPRYLIKTRGQQVTLSCSPISGHRSVSWYQQTPGQGLQFLFEYFSETQRNKGNFPGRFSGRQFSNSRSEMNVSTLELGDSALYLCASSSDRGSTDTQYFGPGTRLTVL.

This rearrangement joins TRBV27 to TRBJ2-5; TCRdb gives TRBD1 as the D gene, but with no DNA this cannot be confirmed. There are 13 residues in the CDR3. CDR1 MNHEY and CDR2 SMNVEV come from the germline V gene (reference sequence). The CDR3 sequence is CASRGQVQETQYF.

This chain links TRBV5-1 with TRBJ1-6; the D gene TCRdb calls, TRBD1, cannot be checked with no DNA. CDR1 and CDR2 from the germline V gene are SGHRS and YFSETQ. The CDR3 contains 15 residues. The CDR3 spells CASSWGTGGDFALHF.

V and J are TRBV5-1 and TRBJ2-1; TCRdb indicates TRBD1, and absent DNA this call remains unverified. This CDR3 is built from 14 residues. Per germline, CDR1 SGHRS and CDR2 YFSETQ. The CDR3 is CASSLRGVNNEQFF.

CDR3 residues: CASSLYSYNEQFF. The rearrangement links TRBV7-2 to TRBJ2-1. Germline CDR1 is SGHTA and CDR2 is FQGNSA. The CDR3 is made up of 13 amino acids.

The CDR3: CASSPRPSDTQYF. V and J are TRBV9 and TRBJ2-3. Looked up from germline, CDR1 is SGDLS and CDR2 is YYNGEE. This CDR3 comprises 13 residues. The variable domain in full, with the rest retrieved from reference TRBV9 and TRBJ2-3, is DSGVTQTPKHLITATGQRVTLRCSPRSGDLSVYWYQQSLDQGLQFLIQYYNGEERAKGNILERFSAQQFPDLHSELNLSSLELGDSALYFCASSPRPSDTQYFGPGTRLTVL.

The chain carries TRBV30 and TRBJ1-2. This CDR3 has 15 amino acids. Germline assignment: CDR1 GTSNPN and CDR2 SVGIG (reference sequence). CDR3 region: CAWSTYKAKDYGYTF.

The chain uses TRBV7-9 and TRBJ1-1. This CDR3 is built from 12 residues. CDR1 SEHNR and CDR2 FQNEAQ come from the germline V gene (reference sequence). The CDR3 loop reads CASSFDDTEAFF.

V gene TRBV7-9 combines with J gene TRBJ1-6; TCRdb calls TRBD1, which cannot be checked without DNA. This CDR3 has 14 residues. Germline CDR1 reads SEHNR; CDR2 reads FQNEAQ (reference sequence). The chain's CDR3 is CASSFRDRNSPLHF.

The chain recombines TRBV6-2 or TRBV6-3 with TRBJ1-2; the D gene TCRdb calls, TRBD1, cannot be checked with no DNA. This CDR3 region has 13 residues. Germline V gene lookup returns CDR1 MNHEY and CDR2 SVGEGT. The CDR3 protein is CASSYQGAGGYTF.

This chain uses TRBV5-1 with TRBJ1-2. The CDR3 consists of 16 residues. CDR1 and CDR2 from the germline V gene are SGHRS and YFSETQ. CDR3 amino acids: CASSLGTSVFGGGYTF.

This chain connects TRBV11-2 to TRBJ2-7; no DNA is available, so the TRBD1 call from TCRdb remains unchecked. This CDR3 has 13 amino acids. Germline V gene sequence: CDR1 SGHAT, CDR2 FQNNGV. CDR3 region: CASSSGVGGEQYF.

The chain links TRBV10-3 to TRBJ2-7; TCRdb names TRBD1, which stays unverified in the absence of DNA. CDR1 and CDR2 from the germline V gene are ENHRY and SYGVKD. The CDR3 runs to 15 residues. This CDR3 is CAISAPGQGHHEQYF.

This chain uses TRBV20-1 with TRBJ1-5; the TRBD1 assignment by TCRdb is unverifiable without DNA. The length of the CDR3 is 15 residues. CDR1 is DFQATT, CDR2 SNEGSKA, per germline (reference sequence). The CDR3 spells CSARVGDRGNQPQHF.